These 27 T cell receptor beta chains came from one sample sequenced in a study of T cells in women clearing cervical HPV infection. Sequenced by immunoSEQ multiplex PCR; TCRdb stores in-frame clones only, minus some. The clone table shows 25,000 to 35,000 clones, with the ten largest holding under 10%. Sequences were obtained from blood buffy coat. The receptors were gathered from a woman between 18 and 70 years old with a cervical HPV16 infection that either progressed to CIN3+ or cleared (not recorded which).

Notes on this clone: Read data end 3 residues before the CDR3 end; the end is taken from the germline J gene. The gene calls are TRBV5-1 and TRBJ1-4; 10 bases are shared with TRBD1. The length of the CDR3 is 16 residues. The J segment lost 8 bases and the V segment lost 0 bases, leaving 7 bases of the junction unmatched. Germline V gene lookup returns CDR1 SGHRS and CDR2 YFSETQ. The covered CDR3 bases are TGCGCCAGCAGCTTGGAAGGGACAGGGGAGTGGGAAAAA. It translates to CASSLEGTGEWEK. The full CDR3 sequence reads CASSLEGTGEWEKLFF.

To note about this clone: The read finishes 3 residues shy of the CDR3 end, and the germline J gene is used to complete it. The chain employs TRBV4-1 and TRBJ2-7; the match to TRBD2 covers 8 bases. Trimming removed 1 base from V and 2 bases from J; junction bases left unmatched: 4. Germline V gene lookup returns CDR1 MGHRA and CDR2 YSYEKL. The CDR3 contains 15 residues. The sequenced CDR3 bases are TGCGCCAGCAGCCAAGCGGGGGGGGAGACCTACGAG. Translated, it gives CASSQAGGETYE. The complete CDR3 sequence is CASSQAGGETYEQYF.

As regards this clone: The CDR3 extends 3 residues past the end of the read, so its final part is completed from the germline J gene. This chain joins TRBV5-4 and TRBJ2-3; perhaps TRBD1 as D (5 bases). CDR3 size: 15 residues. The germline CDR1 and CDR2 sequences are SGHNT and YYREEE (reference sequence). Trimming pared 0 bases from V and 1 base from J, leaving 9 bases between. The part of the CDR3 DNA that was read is TGTGCCAGCAGCTTGGGGCTAGGGGGCACAGATACG. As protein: CASSLGLGGTDT. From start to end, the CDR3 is CASSLGLGGTDTQYF. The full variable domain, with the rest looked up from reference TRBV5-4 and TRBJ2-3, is ETGVTQSPTHLIKTRGQQVTLRCSSQSGHNTVSWYQQALGQGPQFIFQYYREEENGRGNFPPRFSGLQFPNYSSELNVNALELDDSALYLCASSLGLGGTDTQYFGPGTRLTVL.

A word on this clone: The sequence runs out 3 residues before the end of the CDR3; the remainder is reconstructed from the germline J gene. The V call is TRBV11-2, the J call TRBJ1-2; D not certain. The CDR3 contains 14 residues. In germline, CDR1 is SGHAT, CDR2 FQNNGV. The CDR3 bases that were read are TGTGCCAGCGCCCTAAGTAGCGGGATTGATGAC. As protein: CASALSSGIDD. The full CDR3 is CASALSSGIDDYTF.

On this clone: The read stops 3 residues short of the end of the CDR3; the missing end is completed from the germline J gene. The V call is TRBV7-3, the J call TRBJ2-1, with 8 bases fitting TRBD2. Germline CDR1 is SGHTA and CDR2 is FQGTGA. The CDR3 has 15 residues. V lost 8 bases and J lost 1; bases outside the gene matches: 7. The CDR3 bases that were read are TGTGCCAGCTACAAGCGGGAGAAATCCTACAATGAG. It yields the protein CASYKREKSYNE. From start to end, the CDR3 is CASYKREKSYNEQFF.

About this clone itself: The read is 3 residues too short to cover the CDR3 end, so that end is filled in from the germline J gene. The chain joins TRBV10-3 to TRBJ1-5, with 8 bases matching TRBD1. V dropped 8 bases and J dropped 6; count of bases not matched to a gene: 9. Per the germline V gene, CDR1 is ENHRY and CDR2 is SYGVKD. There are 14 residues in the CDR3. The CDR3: CAISPGQGGQPQHF. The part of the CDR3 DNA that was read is TGTGCCATCTCACCAGGACAGGGAGGTCAGCCC.

CDR3 DNA (partial): TGTGCCAGCATCTCAATCGGACAGGGTGGCCACGAG. It yields the protein CASISIGQGGHE. The entire CDR3 reads CASISIGQGGHEQYF. The rearrangement joins TRBV28 to TRBJ2-7; 8 positions agree with TRBD1. The read ends 3 residues early relative to the CDR3; the germline J gene fills the gap. The CDR3 covers 15 residues. V shed 7 bases, J shed 5 bases, and the junction held 13 bases outside the gene matches. Germline V lookup: CDR1 MDHEN, CDR2 SYDVKM.

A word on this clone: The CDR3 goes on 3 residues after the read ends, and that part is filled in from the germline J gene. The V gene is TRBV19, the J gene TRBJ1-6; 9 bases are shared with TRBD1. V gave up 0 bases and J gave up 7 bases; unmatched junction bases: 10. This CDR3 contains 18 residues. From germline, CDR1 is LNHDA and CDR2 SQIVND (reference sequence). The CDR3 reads CASSIDRLTGGMNSPLHF. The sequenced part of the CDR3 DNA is TGTGCCAGTAGTATAGATCGTCTAACAGGGGGCATGAATTCACCC.

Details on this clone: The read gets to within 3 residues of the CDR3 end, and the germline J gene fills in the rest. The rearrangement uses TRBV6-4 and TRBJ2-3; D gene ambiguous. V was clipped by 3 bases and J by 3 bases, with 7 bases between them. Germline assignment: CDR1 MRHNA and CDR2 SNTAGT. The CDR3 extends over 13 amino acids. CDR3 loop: CASSESGTDTQYF. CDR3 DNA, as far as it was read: TGTGCCAGCAGTGAATCCGGGACAGATACG.

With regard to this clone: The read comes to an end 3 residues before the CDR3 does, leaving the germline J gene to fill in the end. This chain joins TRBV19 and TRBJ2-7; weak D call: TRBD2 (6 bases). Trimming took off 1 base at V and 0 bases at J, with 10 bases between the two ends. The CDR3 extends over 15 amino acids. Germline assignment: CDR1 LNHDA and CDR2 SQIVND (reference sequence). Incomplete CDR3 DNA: TGTGCCAGTAGTATAGCCGGGACTTTCTCCTACGAG. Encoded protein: CASSIAGTFSYE. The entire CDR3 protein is CASSIAGTFSYEQYF.

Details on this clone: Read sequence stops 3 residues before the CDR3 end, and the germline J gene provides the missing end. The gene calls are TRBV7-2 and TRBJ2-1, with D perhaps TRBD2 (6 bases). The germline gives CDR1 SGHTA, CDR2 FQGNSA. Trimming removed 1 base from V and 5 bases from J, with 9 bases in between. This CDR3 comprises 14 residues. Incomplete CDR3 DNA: TGTGCCAGCAGCTTAGGCGGGGCCCACAATGAG. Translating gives CASSLGGAHNE. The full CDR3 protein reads CASSLGGAHNEQFF.

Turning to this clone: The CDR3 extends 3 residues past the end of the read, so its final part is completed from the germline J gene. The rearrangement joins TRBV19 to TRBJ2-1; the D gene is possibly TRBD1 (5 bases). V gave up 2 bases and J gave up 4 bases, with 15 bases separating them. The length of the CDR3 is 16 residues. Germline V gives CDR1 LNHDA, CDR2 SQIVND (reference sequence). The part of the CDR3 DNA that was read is TGTGCCAGTAGTATATCCCCCAGGGCACCATACAATGAG. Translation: CASSISPRAPYNE. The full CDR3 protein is CASSISPRAPYNEQFF.

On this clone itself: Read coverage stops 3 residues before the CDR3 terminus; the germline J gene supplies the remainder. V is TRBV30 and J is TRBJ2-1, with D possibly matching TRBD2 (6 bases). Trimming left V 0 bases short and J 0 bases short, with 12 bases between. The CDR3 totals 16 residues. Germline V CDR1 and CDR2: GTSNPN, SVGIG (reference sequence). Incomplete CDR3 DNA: TGTGCCTGGAGTGTAAGGCGGGGTAGCTCCTACAATGAG. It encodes CAWSVRRGSSYNE. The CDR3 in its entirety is CAWSVRRGSSYNEQFF.

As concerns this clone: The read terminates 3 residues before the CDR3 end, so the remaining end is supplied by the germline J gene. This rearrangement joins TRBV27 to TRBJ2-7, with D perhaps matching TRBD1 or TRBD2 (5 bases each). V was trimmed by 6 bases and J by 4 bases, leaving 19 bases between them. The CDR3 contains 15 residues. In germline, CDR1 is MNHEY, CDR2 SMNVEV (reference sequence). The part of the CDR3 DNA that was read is TGTGCCAGCAGCCCCTTGTTGGGAGAGGGGTACGAG. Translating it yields CASSPLLGEGYE. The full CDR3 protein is CASSPLLGEGYEQYF.

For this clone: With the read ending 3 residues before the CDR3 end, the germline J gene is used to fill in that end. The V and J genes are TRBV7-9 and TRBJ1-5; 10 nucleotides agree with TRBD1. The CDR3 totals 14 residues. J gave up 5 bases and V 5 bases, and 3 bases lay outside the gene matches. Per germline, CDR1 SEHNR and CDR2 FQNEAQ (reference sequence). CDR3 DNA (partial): TGTGCCAGCAGCGAGGGACAGGGGTATCAGCCC. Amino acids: CASSEGQGYQP. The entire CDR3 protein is CASSEGQGYQPQHF.

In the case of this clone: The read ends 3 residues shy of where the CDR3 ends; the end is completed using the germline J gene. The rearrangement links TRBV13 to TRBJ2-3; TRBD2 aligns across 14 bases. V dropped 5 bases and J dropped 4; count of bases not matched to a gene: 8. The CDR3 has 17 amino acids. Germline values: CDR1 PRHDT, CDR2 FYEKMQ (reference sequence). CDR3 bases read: TGTGCCAGCAGCCCAGGGACTAGCGGGAGAGGGTCAGATACG. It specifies CASSPGTSGRGSDT. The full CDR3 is CASSPGTSGRGSDTQYF.

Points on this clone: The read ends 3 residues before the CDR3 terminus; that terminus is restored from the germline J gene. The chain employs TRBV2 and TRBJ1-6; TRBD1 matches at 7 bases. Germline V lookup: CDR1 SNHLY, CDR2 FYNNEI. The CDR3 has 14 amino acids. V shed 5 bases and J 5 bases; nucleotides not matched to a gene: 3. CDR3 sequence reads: CASSYTGDNSPLHF. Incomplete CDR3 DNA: TGTGCCAGCAGTTATACAGGGGATAATTCACCC.

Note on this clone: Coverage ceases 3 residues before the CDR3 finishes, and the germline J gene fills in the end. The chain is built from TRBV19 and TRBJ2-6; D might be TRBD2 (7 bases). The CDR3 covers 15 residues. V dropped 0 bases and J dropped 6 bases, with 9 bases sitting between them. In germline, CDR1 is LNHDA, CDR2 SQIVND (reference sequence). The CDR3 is CASSIEGGAANVLTF. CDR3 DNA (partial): TGTGCCAGTAGTATAGAGGGGGGGGCGGCCAACGTC.

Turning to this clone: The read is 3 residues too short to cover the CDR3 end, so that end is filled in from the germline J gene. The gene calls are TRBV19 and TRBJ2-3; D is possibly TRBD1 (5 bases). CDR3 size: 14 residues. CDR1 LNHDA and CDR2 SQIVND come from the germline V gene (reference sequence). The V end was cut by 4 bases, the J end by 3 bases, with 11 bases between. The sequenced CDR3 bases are TGTGCCAGTAGTACAGAGCGACAGACAGATACG. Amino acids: CASSTERQTDT. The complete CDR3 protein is CASSTERQTDTQYF.

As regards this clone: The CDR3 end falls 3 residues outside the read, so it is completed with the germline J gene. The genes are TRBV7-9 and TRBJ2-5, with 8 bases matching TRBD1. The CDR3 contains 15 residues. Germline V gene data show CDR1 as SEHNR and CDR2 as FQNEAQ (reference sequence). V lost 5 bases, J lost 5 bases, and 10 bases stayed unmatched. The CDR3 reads CASSPGAGGFETQYF. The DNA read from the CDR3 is TGTGCCAGCAGCCCCGGGGCAGGGGGCTTCGAGACC.

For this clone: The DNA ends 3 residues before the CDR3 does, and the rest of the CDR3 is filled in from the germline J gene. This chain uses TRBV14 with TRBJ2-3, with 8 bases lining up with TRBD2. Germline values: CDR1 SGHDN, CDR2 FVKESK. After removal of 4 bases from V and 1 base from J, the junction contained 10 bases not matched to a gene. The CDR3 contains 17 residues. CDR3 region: CASSPAPFSGGTDTQYF. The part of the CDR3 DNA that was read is TGTGCCAGCAGCCCGGCCCCTTTTAGCGGGGGCACAGATACG.

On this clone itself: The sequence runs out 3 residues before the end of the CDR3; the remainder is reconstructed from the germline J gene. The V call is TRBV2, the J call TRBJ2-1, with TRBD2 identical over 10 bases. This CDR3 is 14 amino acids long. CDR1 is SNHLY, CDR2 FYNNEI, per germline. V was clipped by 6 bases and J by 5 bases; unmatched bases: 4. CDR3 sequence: CASSRTSGHNEQFF. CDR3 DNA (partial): TGTGCCAGCAGCAGGACTAGCGGCCACAATGAG.

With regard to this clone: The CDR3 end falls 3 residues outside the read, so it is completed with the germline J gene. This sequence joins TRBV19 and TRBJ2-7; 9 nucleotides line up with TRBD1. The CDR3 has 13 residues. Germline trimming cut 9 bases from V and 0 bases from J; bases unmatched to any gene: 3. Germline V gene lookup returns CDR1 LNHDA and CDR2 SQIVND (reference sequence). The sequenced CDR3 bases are TGTGCCAGCCGGGACAGGGTCTCCTACGAG. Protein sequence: CASRDRVSYE. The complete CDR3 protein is CASRDRVSYEQYF.

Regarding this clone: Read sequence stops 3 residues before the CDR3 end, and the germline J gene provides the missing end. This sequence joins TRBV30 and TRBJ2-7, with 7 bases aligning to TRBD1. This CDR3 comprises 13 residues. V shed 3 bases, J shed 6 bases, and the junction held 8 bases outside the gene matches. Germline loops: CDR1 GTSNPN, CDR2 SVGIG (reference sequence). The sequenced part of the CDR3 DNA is TGTGCCTGGAGCCTGACAGGGAAAGGCGAG. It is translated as CAWSLTGKGE. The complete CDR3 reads CAWSLTGKGEQYF.

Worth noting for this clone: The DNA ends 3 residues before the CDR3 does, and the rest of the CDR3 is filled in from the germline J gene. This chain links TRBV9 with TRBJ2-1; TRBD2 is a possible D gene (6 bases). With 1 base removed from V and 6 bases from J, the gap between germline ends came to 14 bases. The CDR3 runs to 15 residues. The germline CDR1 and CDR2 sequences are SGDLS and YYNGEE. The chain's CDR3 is CASSVRLESGNEQFF. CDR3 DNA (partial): TGTGCCAGCAGCGTACGACTAGAGAGCGGCAATGAG.

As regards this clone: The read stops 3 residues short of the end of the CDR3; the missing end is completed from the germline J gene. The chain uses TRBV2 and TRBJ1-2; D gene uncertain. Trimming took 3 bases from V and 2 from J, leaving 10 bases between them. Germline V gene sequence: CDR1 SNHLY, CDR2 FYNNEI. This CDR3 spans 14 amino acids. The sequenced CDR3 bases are TGTGCCAGCAGTGAGTGGCAGGCGAACTATGGC. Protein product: CASSEWQANYG. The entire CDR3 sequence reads CASSEWQANYGYTF. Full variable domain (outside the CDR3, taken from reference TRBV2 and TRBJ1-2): EPEVTQTPSHQVTQMGQEVILRCVPISNHLYFYWYRQILGQKVEFLVSFYNNEISEKSEIFDDQFSVERPDGSNFTLKIRSTKLEDSAMYFCASSEWQANYGYTFGSGTRLTVV.

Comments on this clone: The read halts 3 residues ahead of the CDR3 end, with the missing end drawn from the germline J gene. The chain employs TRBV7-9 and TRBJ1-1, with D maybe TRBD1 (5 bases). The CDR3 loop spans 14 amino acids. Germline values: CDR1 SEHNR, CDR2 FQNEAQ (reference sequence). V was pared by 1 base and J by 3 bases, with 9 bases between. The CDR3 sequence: CASSLGQLYTEAFF. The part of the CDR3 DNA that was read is TGTGCCAGCAGCTTAGGACAGTTGTACACTGAA.